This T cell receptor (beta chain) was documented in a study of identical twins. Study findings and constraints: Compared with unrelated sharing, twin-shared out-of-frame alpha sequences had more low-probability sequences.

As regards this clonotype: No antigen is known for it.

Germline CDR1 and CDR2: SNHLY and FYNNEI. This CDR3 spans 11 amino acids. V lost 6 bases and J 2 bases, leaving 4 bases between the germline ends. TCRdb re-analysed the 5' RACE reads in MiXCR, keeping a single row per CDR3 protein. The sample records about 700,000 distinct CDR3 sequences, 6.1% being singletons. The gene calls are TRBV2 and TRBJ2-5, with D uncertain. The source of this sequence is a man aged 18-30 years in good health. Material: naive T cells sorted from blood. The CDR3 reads CASRPQETQYF. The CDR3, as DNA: TGTGCCAGCAGGCCACAAGAGACCCAGTACTTC.